This T cell receptor (beta chain) was obtained from a study of vaccination and CD4 T cells after COVID-19 (dated by TCRdb to 2021 to 2024). With regard to the full study: In the convalescent cohort there were six males and four females, among whom were two Hispanic individuals, seven Caucasians, two Asians and one multiracial person. Participants got two doses of the Pfizer-BioNTech BNT162b2 vaccine (n=8) or two doses of the Moderna mRNA-1273 vaccine (n=2). Post-COVID blood samples were collected from convalescent patients a median of around 100 days after diagnosis, with a range of about 35 to 180 days. Post-vaccine blood samples were collected a median of around 70 days after the second vaccine dose, ranging from roughly 13 to 250 days. The cultures were stimulated with overlapping spike peptide pools from SARS-CoV-2 and from the common cold coronaviruses HCoV-NL63, HCoV-OC43 and HCoV-229E. Control cultures received a CEFX viral epitope pool as the positive control, an HIV-1 Nef peptide pool as the negative control, or no peptide. The spike-specific CD4+ TCR repertoire was compared before and after mRNA vaccination in nine to ten COVID-19 convalescent patients and a few infection-naive healthy vaccine recipients.

Of note for this clonotype: The clone's antigen remains unknown. No base quality information exists; no much larger clone differs at one position.

Results and caveats for the whole study, not just this receptor: The median number of SARS-CoV-2-reactive clonotypes rose from 21 after infection to some 37 after vaccination, but the change was not significant. Of the vaccine-specific clones found in convalescent patients, nearly all (304 of 307) were mono-reactive for SARS-CoV-2 spike instead of being cross-reactive with common cold coronaviruses. The study included relatively few convalescent patients and did not analyze early timepoints after natural infection. Among convalescent patients, a median roughly 90% of the SARS-CoV-2-reactive clones seen after vaccination appeared only after vaccination, which suggests priming specific to the vaccine.

Receptor amplification or capture employed PCR. DNA from cultured CD4+ T cells underwent TCR sequencing with the Oncomine TCR Beta short-read assay at the Johns Hopkins FTIC core. The QIAamp micro DNA kit was used to extract genomic DNA from the cultured CD4+ T cells. The Oncomine TCR Beta libraries from cultured CD4+ T cells were pooled using unique dual indexes and then sequenced on an Illumina iSeq 100. The paper's data handling went like this. Non-productive sequences were removed, and CDR3s not starting with C, not ending with F or W, or shorter than 7 amino acids were discarded. Antigen-specific clonotypes were identified using the MANAFEST web application through comparison of peptide-stimulated wells with reference and other culture wells. To be called positive, a clone needed an FDR below 0.05, an odds ratio above 5, and a productive frequency above 0.1% in at least two of three replicate wells. A clonotype was classed as cross-reactive if the clonotype showed significant expansion both in SARS-CoV-2 spike wells and in at least one common cold coronavirus spike condition. Levenshtein distances (stringdist) and unrooted phylogenetic trees (ape) in R version 3.6.1 were used to assess CDR3 homology. The public sequencing data were trimmed at Q25 with fastp and processed into clonotypes with MiXCR by TCRdb, which kept only in-frame beta chains. CDR3 protein duplicates are merged, each entry listing the most common genes and DNA. These V and J calls rely on TCRdb rather than the paper's analysis. The sample table holds more than 11,000 distinct CDR3 sequences, of which roughly 29% were seen once. The ten largest clones capture over 15% of the sample.

Per the publication, the treatment or condition label means: roughly 10-day PBMC culture with coronavirus spike peptide pools or control peptides (ViraFEST assay). To expand antigen-specific T cells with peptide pools and then pick out the expanded clonotypes through TCR sequencing, the study relied on the ViraFEST assay. Negative nucleocapsid antibody tests taken both before and after vaccination confirmed that the healthy vaccine recipients had no prior SARS-CoV-2 infection. PBMCs were cultured at 1.5 million to 2 million per well in IMDM supplemented with approximately 5.3% human AB serum and about 10 IU/ml IL-2, with approximately 9.2 ug/ml peptide pools added. On days 3 and 7, half of the culture medium was replaced with fresh IL-2-containing medium. Once the cells had been in culture for less than 12 days, the EasySep CD4+ T cell isolation kit was used to isolate CD4+ T cells by negative selection. Ficoll-Paque Plus gradient centrifugation was used to isolate PBMCs from whole blood, and the isolated PBMCs were then either used fresh or cryopreserved at -140C. Culture conditions were generally each tested in triplicate wells.

This TCR came from a human donor who received a COVID-19 vaccine. Sequenced here: CD4+ T cells from blood, cultured in vitro, sampled before SARS-CoV-2 vaccination.

The CDR3 region: CASSEHVRAGDQPQHF. The nucleotide sequence is TGTGCCAGCAGTGAACACGTCAGGGCGGGGGATCAGCCCCAGCATTTT. This receptor chain uses TRBV2 and TRBJ1-5; TRBD1 is possibly the D segment (5 matching bases). CDR1 and CDR2 are drawn from the germline V gene: SNHLY, FYNNEI. The CDR3 numbers 16 residues from cysteine through phenylalanine. The kept DNA is CDR3 alone, 48 bases in frame from the first base. V is clipped by 2 bases and J by 5 bases, and the sequence between their germline boundaries is 16 bases long.